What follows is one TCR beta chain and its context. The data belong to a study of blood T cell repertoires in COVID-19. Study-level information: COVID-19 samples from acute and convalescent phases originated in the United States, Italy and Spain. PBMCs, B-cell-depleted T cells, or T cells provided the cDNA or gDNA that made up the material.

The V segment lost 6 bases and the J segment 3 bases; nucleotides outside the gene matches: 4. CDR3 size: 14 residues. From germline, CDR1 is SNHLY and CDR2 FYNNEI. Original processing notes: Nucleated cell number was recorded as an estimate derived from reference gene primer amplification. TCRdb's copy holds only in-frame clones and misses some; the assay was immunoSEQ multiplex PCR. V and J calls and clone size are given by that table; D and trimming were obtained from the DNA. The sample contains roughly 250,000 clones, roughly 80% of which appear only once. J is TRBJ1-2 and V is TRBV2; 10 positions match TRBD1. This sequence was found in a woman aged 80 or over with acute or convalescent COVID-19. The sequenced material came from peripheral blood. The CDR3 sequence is CASSRQGADYGYTF. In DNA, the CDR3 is TGTGCCAGCAGCCGACAGGGGGCTGACTATGGCTACACCTTC.